The entry that follows covers one T cell receptor (beta chain) sequence. The antigen is not known. Selected positively for CCR7 and CD45RO-negative, naive CD8 cells excluded terminally differentiated effector memory CD45RA+ cells. The data stem from a study of shared clonotypes between healthy human individuals. Produced via immunoSEQ multiplex PCR; TCRdb's table is partial and in-frame only. The data hold about 820,000 clones, with 85% to 95% observed a single time. This CDR3 region has 16 residues. The J segment lost 5 bases and the V segment lost 6 bases, leaving 13 bases of the junction unmatched. Germline V gene lookup returns CDR1 SGHAT and CDR2 FQNNGV. Study-wide results and caveats: Sequencing depth was expected to affect clonotype sharing among donors. Tissue TCR repertoires likely differ from these blood-only repertoires.

The sequence came from a young man in good health. The sample comprised naive CD8+ T cells sorted from blood. This sequence joins TRBV11-2 and TRBJ2-5; 9 bases line up with TRBD1. The CDR3 protein is CASRLRGGTGTETQYF. Here the CDR3 DNA reads TGTGCCAGCAGACTAAGGGGGGGGACAGGGACGGAGACCCAGTACTTC.